The 28 T cell receptor beta chains in this list originate from one sample, sequenced in a study of T cells in Graves' hyperthyroidism and ophthalmopathy (dated by TCRdb to the late 2010s). The library was generated by multiplex PCR. The run used an Illumina HiSeq 2000. The TCR beta CDR3 regions were amplified from the RNA transcripts. A first-round RT-PCR of the TCR CDR3 used the HTBI primer set with the Qiagen OneStep RT-PCR kit. TCRdb ran its own pipeline on the public reads, namely fastp trimming at Q25 and MiXCR clone calling, and kept in-frame beta chains. Each CDR3 protein gets just one entry, which takes the most common genes and DNA from the rows behind it. Recorded for this sample are hundreds of thousands of distinct CDR3 sequences; 15% to 20% of them occurred a single time. 17% of the sample lies in the top ten. Sequencing was done on a sample of blood. All receptors come from a woman aged 18-30 years with Graves' ophthalmopathy.

This clonotype has at least ten counts. The chain joins TRBV28 to TRBJ1-5; D is undetermined. CDR1 is MDHEN, CDR2 SYDVKM, per germline. This CDR3 comprises 12 residues. Trimming left V 8 bases short and J 4 bases short, with 9 bases between. The CDR3 loop reads CASQRANQPQHF. CDR3 in DNA: TGTGCCAGCCAAAGAGCAAATCAGCCCCAGCATTTT.

The J gene is TRBJ1-5, the V gene TRBV7-2; D not resolved. The ends were cut back, 3 bases at V and 6 bases at J, with 6 bases in the middle. The CDR3 loop spans 12 amino acids. Germline assignment: CDR1 SGHTA and CDR2 FQGNSA. CDR3 coding DNA: TGTGCCAGCAGCTTTTTCGGTCAGCCCCAGCATTTT. Amino acid sequence: CASSFFGQPQHF.

At least ten counts were recorded for this clonotype. V is TRBV6-1 and J is TRBJ2-7, with 11 bases aligning to TRBD1. Trimming at V came to 4 bases and at J to 6 bases, leaving 8 bases not matched to a gene. The CDR3 covers 15 residues. Germline CDR1 MNHNS, CDR2 SASEGT. The CDR3 reads CASSGEGTGGSEQYF. Written as DNA, the CDR3 is TGTGCCAGCAGTGGCGAAGGGACAGGGGGAAGCGAGCAGTACTTC.

The rearrangement joins TRBV29-1 to TRBJ1-1; D is undetermined. Germline V gives CDR1 SQVTM, CDR2 ANQGSEA. Trimming shortened V by 1 base and J by 5 bases, and 11 bases separated the two germline ends. This CDR3 region has 13 residues. The CDR3 loop reads CSVEVGRATEAFF. The CDR3 DNA reads as TGCAGCGTTGAAGTTGGCCGAGCGACTGAAGCTTTCTTT.

The gene calls are TRBV5-5 and TRBJ2-6; 7 bases map to TRBD2. The CDR3 is 16 amino acids. V lost 4 bases and J lost 3; bases outside the gene matches: 7. The germline V gene encodes CDR1 SGHKS and CDR2 YYEKEE (reference sequence). The CDR3 bases are TGTGCCAGCAGCATCGGACGGACTAGTGGGGCCAACGTCCTGACTTTC. The encoded protein is CASSIGRTSGANVLTF.

This clonotype was recorded many times. The chain recombines TRBV18 with TRBJ2-3, with no clear D. Germline assignment: CDR1 KGHSH and CDR2 LQKENI. The CDR3 contains 15 residues. Trimming took off 3 bases at V and 4 bases at J, with 14 bases between the two ends. This CDR3 reads CASSPGTSPADTQYF. CDR3 coding DNA: TGTGCCAGCTCACCTGGTACGTCTCCCGCAGATACGCAGTATTTT.

The rearrangement joins TRBV6-1 to TRBJ2-7; D possibly corresponds to TRBD1 (6 bases). V was pared by 1 base and J by 6 bases, with 13 bases between. In germline, CDR1 is MNHNS, CDR2 SASEGT. This CDR3 contains 14 residues. CDR3 nucleotide sequence: TGTGCCAGCAGTGAAGGGTGGGGGCCGTTCGAGCAGTACTTC. Protein product: CASSEGWGPFEQYF.

The sample holds many counts of this clonotype. CDR3 coding DNA: TGTGCCAGCAGCCCCCCTGGGGTCACCAACACCGGGGAGCTGTTTTTT. This gives the protein CASSPPGVTNTGELFF. The gene calls are TRBV3-1 and TRBJ2-2; D not resolved. The CDR3 is 16 amino acids. Germline values: CDR1 LGHDT, CDR2 YNNKEL (reference sequence). V dropped 4 bases and J dropped 2 bases, with 14 bases sitting between them.

On this clonotype: A much larger clone differs by one base, so this may be a read error. This chain links TRBV29-1 with TRBJ2-7, with D tentatively TRBD2 (5 bases). CDR3 length equals 14 residues. Trimming took off 5 bases at V and 0 bases at J, with 14 bases between the two ends. Germline CDR1 is SQVTM and CDR2 is ANQGSEA. CDR3 amino acids: CSVSGKGSSYEQYF. The DNA of the CDR3 is TGCAGCGTTTCGGGGAAAGGGTCCTCCTACGAGCAGTACTTC.

This clonotype was counted ten times or more. This chain uses TRBV18 with TRBJ2-5; unclear D gene. The ends were cut back, 2 bases at V and 4 bases at J, with 8 bases in the middle. This CDR3 is 13 amino acids long. Germline V gene data show CDR1 as KGHSH and CDR2 as LQKENI. The CDR3 DNA is TGTGCCAGCTCACCAAGGGCCAGAGAGACCCAGTACTTC. Translating it yields CASSPRARETQYF.

This clonotype was observed at least ten times. DNA for the CDR3: TGTGCCAGCAGCTTCGAGAATGGCTACACCTTC. Translated: CASSFENGYTF. This chain links TRBV7-9 with TRBJ1-2; D gene ambiguous. Trimming removed 3 bases from V and 6 bases from J, with 5 bases in between. Germline CDR1 and CDR2: SEHNR and FQNEAQ (reference sequence). CDR3 size: 11 residues.

This clonotype was detected many times. The chain is built from TRBV11-2 and TRBJ2-2; D is unclear. This CDR3 comprises 14 residues. Per the germline V gene, CDR1 is SGHAT and CDR2 is FQNNGV. With 5 bases removed from V and 1 base from J, the gap between germline ends came to 8 bases. DNA of the CDR3: TGTGCCAGCAGCAACTATATGAACACCGGGGAGCTGTTTTTT. Its translation is CASSNYMNTGELFF.

Notes on this clonotype: Possible read error: a much larger clone is one base away. J is TRBJ2-7 and V is TRBV5-6, with unresolved D. From germline, CDR1 is SGHDT and CDR2 YYEEEE. The CDR3 has 14 amino acids. Trimming stripped 0 bases from V and 2 bases from J, with 9 bases between. The CDR3 protein is CASSLEGNTYEQYF. DNA for the CDR3: TGTGCCAGCAGCTTGGAGGGAAATACCTACGAGCAGTACTTC.

This clonotype was seen a few times. This chain joins TRBV6-2 or TRBV6-3 and TRBJ2-7; D ambiguous. CDR3 size: 15 residues. The germline V gene encodes CDR1 MNHEY and CDR2 SVGEGT. Trimming left V 0 bases short and J 5 bases short, with 14 bases between. The CDR3 here is CASSYSNYPRNEQYF. The CDR3 DNA sequence: TGTGCCAGCAGTTACTCGAACTACCCCCGGAACGAGCAGTACTTC.

In this sample, this clonotype turned up a few times. The rearrangement joins TRBV7-2 to TRBJ1-5; tentatively, D is TRBD1 (5 bases). The CDR3 has 13 residues. Germline values: CDR1 SGHTA, CDR2 FQGNSA. V shed 5 bases and J shed 11 bases, with 16 bases lying between them. DNA for the CDR3: TGTGCCAGCAGCCCACCTTGGGGGGATTCCCAGCATTTT. Amino acids: CASSPPWGDSQHF. Full variable domain (missing parts from reference TRBV7-2 and TRBJ1-5): GAGVSQSPSNKVTEKGKDVELRCDPISGHTALYWYRQSLGQGLEFLIYFQGNSAPDKSGLPSDRFSAERTGGSVSTLTIQRTQQEDSAVYLCASSPPWGDSQHFGDGTRLSIL.

This clonotype appeared many times. The chain joins TRBV7-6 to TRBJ2-7; 9 nucleotides align to TRBD2. V gave up 5 bases and J gave up 7 bases; unmatched junction bases: 6. CDR3 length: 13 residues. CDR1 SGHVS and CDR2 FNYEAQ come from the germline V gene. CDR3 nucleotide sequence: TGTGCCAGCAGCCCGGGACTAGCTTGGGAGCAGTACTTC. Translating gives CASSPGLAWEQYF.

Many counts were recorded for this clonotype. The rearrangement joins TRBV13 to TRBJ1-2; D perhaps matches TRBD1 (5 bases). V gave up 8 bases and J gave up 4 bases, with 11 bases separating them. This CDR3 is built from 12 residues. The V gene's germline CDR1 is PRHDT and CDR2 FYEKMQ (reference sequence). The CDR3 loop is CASGDRSYGYTF. The CDR3 bases are TGTGCCAGCGGCGACAGATCCTATGGCTACACCTTC.

The table lists this clonotype with many counts. The chain employs TRBV10-3 and TRBJ2-5; D is tentatively TRBD1 or TRBD2 (5 bases each). This CDR3 contains 18 residues. Trimming pared 2 bases from V and 9 bases from J, leaving 28 bases between. CDR1 is ENHRY and CDR2 is SYGVKD in the germline V gene. The CDR3 here is CAISEGPKGQDHVEAQYF. CDR3 coding DNA: TGTGCCATCAGTGAGGGGCCTAAGGGGCAGGACCACGTGGAGGCCCAGTACTTC.

The CDR3 nucleotides are TGCGCCAGCAGCCTACAAAGAGTAGGTTTTAACGCTTTCTTT. Protein product: CASSLQRVGFNAFF. The V gene is TRBV4-1, the J gene TRBJ1-1; D not resolved. Per the germline V gene, CDR1 is MGHRA and CDR2 is YSYEKL. The CDR3 is 14 amino acids. With 4 bases removed from V and 11 bases from J, the gap between germline ends came to 20 bases.

This chain joins TRBV19 and TRBJ2-3; D is possibly TRBD2 (5 bases). The CDR3 length is 14 residues. The V gene lost 6 bases and the J gene lost 4 bases, with 14 bases spanning the gap. Germline CDR1 reads LNHDA; CDR2 reads SQIVND (reference sequence). The CDR3 loop reads CASRLRAGPDTQYF. The CDR3 DNA is TGTGCCAGTAGATTACGGGCGGGCCCAGATACGCAGTATTTT. Full variable domain (rest looked up from reference TRBV19 and TRBJ2-3): DGGITQSPKYLFRKEGQNVTLSCEQNLNHDAMYWYRQDPGQGLRLIYYSQIVNDFQKGDIAEGYSVSREKKESFPLTVTSAQKNPTAFYLCASRLRAGPDTQYFGPGTRLTVL.

This clonotype was observed at least ten times. The CDR3 sequence: CSVHGGDNYEQYF. The CDR3 nucleotides are TGCAGCGTCCACGGGGGCGACAACTACGAGCAGTACTTC. The rearrangement links TRBV29-1 to TRBJ2-7; the D gene could be TRBD1 or TRBD2 (6 bases each). This CDR3 has 13 amino acids. Between the trimmed V and J ends, which lost 6 bases and 3 bases, there was a span of 15 bases. Germline V gene data show CDR1 as SQVTM and CDR2 as ANQGSEA.

This clonotype came up a few times. The chain couples TRBV7-3 to TRBJ1-2; D call uncertain. Germline values: CDR1 SGHTA, CDR2 FQGTGA. Trimming took 0 bases from V and 8 from J, leaving 7 bases between them. This CDR3 has 12 amino acids. CDR3 protein: CASSLTGSGYTF. CDR3 nucleotides: TGTGCCAGCAGCTTAACGGGGTCCGGCTACACCTTC.

V is TRBV6-1 and J is TRBJ1-1; no clear D gene. The CDR3 extends over 15 amino acids. Germline loops: CDR1 MNHNS, CDR2 SASEGT. V was pared by 5 bases and J by 1 base, with 14 bases between. CDR3 loop: CASSRRAAPNTEAFF. CDR3 DNA sequence: TGTGCCAGCAGTCGCCGGGCCGCCCCGAACACTGAAGCTTTCTTT.

The chain employs TRBV28 and TRBJ2-1; D is perhaps TRBD2 (6 bases). V was shortened by 8 bases and J by 5 bases, with 7 bases between the two germline ends. Germline V lookup: CDR1 MDHEN, CDR2 SYDVKM. The CDR3 covers 11 residues. In nucleotides, the CDR3 is TGTGCCAGCGGGGGGAACAATGAGCAGTTCTTC. Translation: CASGGNNEQFF.

As to this clonotype: A junction boundary mismatches the germline segment, possibly from a read error. This rearrangement joins TRBV5-1 to TRBJ2-5; TRBD1 is a possible D gene (7 bases). The CDR3 is 14 residues long. Germline CDR1 is SGHRS and CDR2 is YFSETQ. The CDR3 DNA reads as TGCGGCAGCAGCTTGGCGGGACAGCAAGAGACCCAGTACTTC. It translates to CGSSLAGQQETQYF. The complete variable domain, with remaining parts taken from reference TRBV5-1 and TRBJ2-5, reads KAGVTQTPRYLIKTRGQQVTLSCSPISGHRSVSWYQQTPGQGLQFLFEYFSETQRNKGNFPGRFSGRQFSNSRSEMNVSTLELGDSALYLCGSSLAGQQETQYFGPGTRLLVL.

The chain couples TRBV4-1 to TRBJ2-3, with D possibly being TRBD1 (5 bases). The V gene lost 1 base and the J gene lost 4 bases, with 15 bases spanning the gap. CDR1 is MGHRA and CDR2 is YSYEKL in the germline V gene. This CDR3 has 16 amino acids. In nucleotides, the CDR3 is TGCGCCAGCAGCCAAGTTCAGGGCAGGGTCCCAGATACGCAGTATTTT. Amino acid sequence: CASSQVQGRVPDTQYF.

This clonotype was counted ten times or more. The chain joins TRBV6-1 to TRBJ2-5; D is undetermined. Trimming left V 5 bases short and J 1 base short, with 11 bases between. This CDR3 contains 14 residues. Germline CDR1 and CDR2: MNHNS and SASEGT. The CDR3 is CASSLDSIQETQYF. DNA for the CDR3: TGTGCCAGCAGTCTTGACTCAATCCAAGAGACCCAGTACTTC.

The rearrangement links TRBV28 to TRBJ1-2, with TRBD1 identical over 11 bases. With 6 bases clipped from V and 4 bases from J, the junction kept 4 bases outside the gene matches. The CDR3 extends over 14 amino acids. Germline assignment: CDR1 MDHEN and CDR2 SYDVKM. CDR3 amino acids: CASRDRGPVYGYTF. In DNA, the CDR3 is TGTGCCAGCAGGGACAGGGGGCCAGTCTATGGCTACACCTTC.